This TCR beta chain was found in a study of blood T cell repertoires in COVID-19. This CDR3 comprises 13 residues. V shed 6 bases and J shed 6 bases, with 18 bases lying between them. Germline V gives CDR1 SQVTM, CDR2 ANQGSEA. Produced via immunoSEQ multiplex PCR; TCRdb's table is partial and in-frame only. The data show 70,000 or so clones, with over 70% seen just once and around a fifth held by the top ten. The receptor comes from a man in his 70s with acute or convalescent COVID-19. The rearrangement joins TRBV29-1 to TRBJ2-7; TRBD2 might be the D (5 bases). Sequenced: peripheral blood. The CDR3 reads CSVTEGSIREQYF. For the CDR3, the DNA is TGCAGCGTCACGGAAGGGAGTATTCGCGAGCAGTACTTC.